This T cell receptor beta chain was documented in a study of neoadjuvant nivolumab and ipilimumab in lung cancer. Findings of the study overall: Resected-tumor TCR richness correlated positively with pretherapy blood richness. Resected tumors had greater TCR richness and clonality than uninvolved lung.

As for this clone: Its antigen is currently unknown.

CDR1 and CDR2 from the germline V gene are SGHTA and FQGTGA. The trim removed 5 bases at V and 2 bases at J, leaving 8 bases unmatched. The CDR3 covers 15 residues. TCRdb's copy holds only in-frame clones and misses some; the assay was immunoSEQ multiplex PCR. The sample lists roughly 20,000 clones; approximately 81% were seen once. This TCR derives from an adult with non-small cell lung cancer. The rearrangement links TRBV7-3 to TRBJ1-1; TRBD1 aligns across 7 bases. Sequencing used peripheral blood, obtained before neoadjuvant nivolumab, alone or with ipilimumab. CDR3 amino acids: CASSQQGSLNTEAFF. CDR3 nucleotides: TGTGCCAGCAGCCAACAGGGGAGCCTTAACACTGAAGCTTTCTTT.